This TCR beta chain was sequenced during a study of CD8 T cells in ankylosing spondylitis (dated by TCRdb to 2016 to 2017). Turning to the overall study: T cell receptor beta repertoires were profiled in healthy donors and ankylosing spondylitis patients so that disease-linked TCR variants could be found. In total, the full study cohort was made up of some 110 healthy donors and 25 to 30 ankylosing spondylitis patients. Peripheral blood was sampled, and synovial fluid was also collected from ankylosing spondylitis patients.

The instrument given in TCRdb is Illumina HiSeq 2500. Quantitative 5'-RACE with molecular barcodes was used to prepare TCR beta libraries. Concerning the study's data processing: A new computational method, built on a probabilistic model of VDJ rearrangement, was used to identify disease-linked TCR variants. TCRdb itself trimmed the public reads at Q25 with fastp, ran MiXCR and retained productive beta chains. Rows with one shared CDR3 protein collapse into an entry with the most common genes and DNA. These V and J calls derive from TCRdb rather than the authors' analysis. The sample profile shows under 150,000 distinct CDR3 sequences; 10% to 12% of them were found once. About 4% of the sample is taken by the ten largest. At the junction V is shortened by 4 bases and J by 0 bases; bases outside the gene matches: 0. From its cysteine to its phenylalanine, the CDR3 spans 15 amino acids. Here the CDR3 DNA is all that survives: 45 bases in frame from base 1. CDR1 is given as ENHRY and CDR2 as SYGVKD, both from the germline V gene.

This clonotype was observed many times. Its antigen specificity is not known. There are no base qualities to consult, and no much larger clone falls within one base. What the study reported, not specific to this receptor: A CD8+ phenotype was shown by the disease-linked clones, which were found at relatively low frequencies in peripheral blood. Significant enrichment of the disease-linked clones was reported in matched synovial fluid samples from ankylosing spondylitis patients. A TCR beta motif of fewer than 10 highly homologous amino acid variants appeared characteristic of blood from ankylosing spondylitis patients. Some TCR beta motif variants had previously been reported in synovial fluid and blood of reactive arthritis patients, which suggested common disease-initiation mechanisms.

This TCR was recovered from a female donor with ankylosing spondylitis or in good health (not recorded which). The V and J segments used are TRBV10-3 and TRBJ2-1, with TRBD2 matching 10 junction bases. Sequencing input: blood, either unsorted or a sorted T cell fraction (not recorded which). In nucleotide form, the sequence is TGTGCCATCAGTGGGACTAGCGGCTCCTACAATGAGCAGTTCTTC. This sequence encodes CAISGTSGSYNEQFF.